This TCR beta chain was sequenced in a study of T cells after yellow fever vaccination. At the level of the study: Any fraction with a low cell number was prepared using SMART-Seq v4 Ultra Low Input. General study points: Post-booster reappearance was seen for most primary-vaccination clones (about 96% CD4, 75% to 90% CD8). Secondary responses were weaker yet peaked faster, day 5 versus 15.

Template switching with 5'RACE generated the TCR cDNA and added a universal primer site and UMIs. TCRdb fed the 5' RACE reads into MiXCR, producing one record per CDR3 protein. The table has 200,000 to 250,000 distinct CDR3 sequences, 6.9% seen once. In its sample, this clonotype was seen many times. What it binds is not known. The TCR comes from a man aged 25-45 years who received the YFV17D yellow fever vaccine. This specimen consisted of CD4+ T cells sorted from PBMCs, obtained 15 days after the yellow fever booster vaccination.

In DNA, the CDR3 is TGTGCCAGCAGTCCCCACTCCGGGGCCGACAATGAGCAGTTCTTC. It is translated as CASSPHSGADNEQFF. V gene TRBV12-3 or TRBV12-4 combines with J gene TRBJ2-1, with D tentatively TRBD1 or TRBD2 (5 bases each). Trimming pared 5 bases from V and 5 bases from J, leaving 16 bases between. The CDR3 is 15 amino acids.